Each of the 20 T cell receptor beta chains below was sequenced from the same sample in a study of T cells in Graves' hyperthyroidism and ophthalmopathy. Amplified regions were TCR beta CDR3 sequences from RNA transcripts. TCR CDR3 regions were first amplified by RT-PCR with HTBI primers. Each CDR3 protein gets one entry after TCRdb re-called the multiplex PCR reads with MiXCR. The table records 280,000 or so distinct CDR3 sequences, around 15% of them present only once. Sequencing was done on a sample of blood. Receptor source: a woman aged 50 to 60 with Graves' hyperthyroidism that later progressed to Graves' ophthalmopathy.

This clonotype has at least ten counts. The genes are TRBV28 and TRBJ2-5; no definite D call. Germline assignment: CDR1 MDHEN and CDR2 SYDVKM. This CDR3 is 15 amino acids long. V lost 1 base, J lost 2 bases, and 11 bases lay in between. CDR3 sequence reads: CASSLYNADQETQYF. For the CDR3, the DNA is TGTGCCAGCAGTTTATATAACGCAGATCAAGAGACCCAGTACTTC.

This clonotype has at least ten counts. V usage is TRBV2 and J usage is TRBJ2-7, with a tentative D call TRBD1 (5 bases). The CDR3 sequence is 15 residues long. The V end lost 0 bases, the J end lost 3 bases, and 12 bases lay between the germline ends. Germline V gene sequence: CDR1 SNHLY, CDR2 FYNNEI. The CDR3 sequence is CASSEAQQVYYEQYF. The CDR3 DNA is TGTGCCAGCAGTGAAGCGCAACAGGTTTACTACGAGCAGTACTTC.

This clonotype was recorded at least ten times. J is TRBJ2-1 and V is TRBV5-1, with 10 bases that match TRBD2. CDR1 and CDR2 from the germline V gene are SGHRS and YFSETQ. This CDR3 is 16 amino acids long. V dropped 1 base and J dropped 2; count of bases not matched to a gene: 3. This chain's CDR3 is CASSLTTSGAYNEQFF. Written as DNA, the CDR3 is TGCGCCAGCAGCTTGACTACTAGCGGGGCCTACAATGAGCAGTTCTTC.

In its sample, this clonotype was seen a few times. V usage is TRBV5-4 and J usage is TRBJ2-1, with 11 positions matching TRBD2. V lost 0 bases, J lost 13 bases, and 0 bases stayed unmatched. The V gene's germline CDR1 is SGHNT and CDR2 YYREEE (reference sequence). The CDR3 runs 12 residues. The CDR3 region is CASSLGLAGQFF. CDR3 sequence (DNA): TGTGCCAGCAGCTTGGGACTAGCGGGACAGTTCTTC.

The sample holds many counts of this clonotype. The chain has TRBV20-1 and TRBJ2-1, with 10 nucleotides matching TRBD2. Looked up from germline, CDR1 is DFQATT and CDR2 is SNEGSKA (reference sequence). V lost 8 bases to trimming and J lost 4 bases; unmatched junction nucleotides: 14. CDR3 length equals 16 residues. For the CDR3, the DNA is TGCAGTCCCAGAGAGGTGGGGACTAGCGAGTACAATGAGCAGTTCTTC. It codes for CSPREVGTSEYNEQFF.

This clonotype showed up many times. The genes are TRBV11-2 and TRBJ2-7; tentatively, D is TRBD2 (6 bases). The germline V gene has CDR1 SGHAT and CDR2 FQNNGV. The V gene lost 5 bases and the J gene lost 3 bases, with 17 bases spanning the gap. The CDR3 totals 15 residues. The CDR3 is CASSLGTEGYYEQYF. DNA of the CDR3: TGTGCCAGCAGCCTCGGGACGGAGGGATACTACGAGCAGTACTTC. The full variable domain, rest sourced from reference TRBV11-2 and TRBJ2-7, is EAGVAQSPRYKIIEKRQSVAFWCNPISGHATLYWYQQILGQGPKLLIQFQNNGVVDDSQLPKDRFSAERLKGVDSTLKIQPAKLEDSAVYLCASSLGTEGYYEQYFGPGTRLTVT.

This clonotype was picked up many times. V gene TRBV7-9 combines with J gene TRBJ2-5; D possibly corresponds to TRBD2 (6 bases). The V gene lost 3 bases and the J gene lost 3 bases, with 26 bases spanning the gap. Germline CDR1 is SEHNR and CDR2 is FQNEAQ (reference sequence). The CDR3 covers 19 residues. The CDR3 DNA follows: TGTGCCAGCAGCTTTTCCAGGGCGGAGGGCCCGTGTCCAAAAGAGACCCAGTACTTC. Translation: CASSFSRAEGPCPKETQYF.

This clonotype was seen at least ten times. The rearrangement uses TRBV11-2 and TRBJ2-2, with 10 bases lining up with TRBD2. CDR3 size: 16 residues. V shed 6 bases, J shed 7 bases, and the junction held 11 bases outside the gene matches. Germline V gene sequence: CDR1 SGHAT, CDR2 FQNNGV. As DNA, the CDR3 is TGTGCCAGCAGTCATCAGCGGGAGGGCCATAGCGGGGAGCTGTTTTTT. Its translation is CASSHQREGHSGELFF.

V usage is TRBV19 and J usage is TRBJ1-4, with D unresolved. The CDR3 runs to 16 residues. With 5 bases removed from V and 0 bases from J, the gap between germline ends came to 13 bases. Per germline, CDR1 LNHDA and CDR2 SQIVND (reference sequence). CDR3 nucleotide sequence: TGTGCCAGTAGTCACAGTTATACTGCAACTAATGAAAAACTGTTTTTT. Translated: CASSHSYTATNEKLFF.

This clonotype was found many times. CDR3 sequence: CSAPQETQYF. The CDR3 DNA sequence: TGCAGTGCCCCGCAAGAGACCCAGTACTTC. The J gene is TRBJ2-5, the V gene TRBV20-1; no definite D call. Trimming shortened V by 6 bases and J by 2 bases, and 4 bases separated the two germline ends. This CDR3 has 10 residues. The germline gives CDR1 DFQATT, CDR2 SNEGSKA (reference sequence).

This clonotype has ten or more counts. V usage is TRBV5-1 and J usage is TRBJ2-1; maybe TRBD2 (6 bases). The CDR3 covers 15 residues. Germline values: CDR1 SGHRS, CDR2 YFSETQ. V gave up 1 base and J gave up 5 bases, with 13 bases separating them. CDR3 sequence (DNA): TGCGCCAGCAGCTTGTGGGAGACTAGAGACAATGAGCAGTTCTTC. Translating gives CASSLWETRDNEQFF.

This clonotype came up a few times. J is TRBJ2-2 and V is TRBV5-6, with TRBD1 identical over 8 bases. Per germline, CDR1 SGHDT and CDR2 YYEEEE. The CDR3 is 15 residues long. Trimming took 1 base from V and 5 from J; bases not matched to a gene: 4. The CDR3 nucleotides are TGTGCCAGCAGCTTGACAGGGGGGCGGACCGGGGAGCTGTTTTTT. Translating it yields CASSLTGGRTGELFF.

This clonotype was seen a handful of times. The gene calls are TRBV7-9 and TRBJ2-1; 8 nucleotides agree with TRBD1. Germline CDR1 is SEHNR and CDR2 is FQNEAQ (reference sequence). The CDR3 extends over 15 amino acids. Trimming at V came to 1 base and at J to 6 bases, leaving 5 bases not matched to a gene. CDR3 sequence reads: CASSLEAGGLNEQFF. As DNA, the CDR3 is TGTGCCAGCAGCTTAGAGGCAGGGGGCCTCAATGAGCAGTTCTTC.

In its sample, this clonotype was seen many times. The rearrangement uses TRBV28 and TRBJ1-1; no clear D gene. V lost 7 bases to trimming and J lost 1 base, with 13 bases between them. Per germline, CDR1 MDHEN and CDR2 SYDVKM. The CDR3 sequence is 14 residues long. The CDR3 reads CASTVLSGNTEAFF. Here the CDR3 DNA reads TGTGCCAGCACAGTTTTATCAGGGAACACTGAAGCTTTCTTT. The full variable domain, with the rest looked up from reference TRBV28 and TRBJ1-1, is DVKVTQSSRYLVKRTGEKVFLECVQDMDHENMFWYRQDPGLGLRLIYFSYDVKMKEKGDIPEGYSVSREKKERFSLILESASTNQTSMYLCASTVLSGNTEAFFGQGTRLTVV.

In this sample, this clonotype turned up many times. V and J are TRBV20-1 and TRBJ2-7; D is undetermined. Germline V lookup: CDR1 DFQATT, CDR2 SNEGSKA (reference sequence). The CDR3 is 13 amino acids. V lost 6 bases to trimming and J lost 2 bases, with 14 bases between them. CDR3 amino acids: CSAVDANTYEQYF. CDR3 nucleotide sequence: TGCAGTGCAGTAGACGCTAATACCTACGAGCAGTACTTC.

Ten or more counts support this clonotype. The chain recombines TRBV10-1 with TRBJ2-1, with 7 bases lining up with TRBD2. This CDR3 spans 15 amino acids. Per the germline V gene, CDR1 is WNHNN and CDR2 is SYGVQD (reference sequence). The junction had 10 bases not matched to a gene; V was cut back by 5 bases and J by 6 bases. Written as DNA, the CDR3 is TGCGCCAGCAGTCCGACGACTAGCAAGGGCAATGAGCAGTTCTTC. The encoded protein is CASSPTTSKGNEQFF.

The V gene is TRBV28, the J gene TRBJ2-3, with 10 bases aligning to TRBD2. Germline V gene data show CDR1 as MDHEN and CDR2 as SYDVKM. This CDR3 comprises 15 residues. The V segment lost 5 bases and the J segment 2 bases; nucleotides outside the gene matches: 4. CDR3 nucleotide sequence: TGTGCCAGCAGTGTAGCGGGAGGCTTCACAGATACGCAGTATTTT. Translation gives CASSVAGGFTDTQYF.

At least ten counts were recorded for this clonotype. In nucleotides, the CDR3 is TGTGCCAGCAGCTCACAGGGGGGTGGTGAGCAGTTCTTC. Translated: CASSSQGGGEQFF. The V gene is TRBV7-3, the J gene TRBJ2-1, with 8 bases fitting TRBD1. CDR1 and CDR2 from the germline V gene are SGHTA and FQGTGA. This CDR3 is 13 amino acids long. Germline trimming cut 4 bases from V and 9 bases from J; bases unmatched to any gene: 5.

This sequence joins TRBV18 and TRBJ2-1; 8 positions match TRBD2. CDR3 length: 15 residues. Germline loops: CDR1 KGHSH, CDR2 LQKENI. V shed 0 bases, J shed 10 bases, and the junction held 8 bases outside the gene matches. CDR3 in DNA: TGTGCCAGCTCACCACCGAGCGGGAGACTCGGGGAGCAGTTCTTC. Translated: CASSPPSGRLGEQFF.

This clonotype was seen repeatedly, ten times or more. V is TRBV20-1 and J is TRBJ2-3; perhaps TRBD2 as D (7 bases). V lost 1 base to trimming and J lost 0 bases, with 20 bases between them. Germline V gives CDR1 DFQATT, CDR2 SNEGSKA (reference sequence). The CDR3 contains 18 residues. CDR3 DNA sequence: TGCAGTGCTAGAGGGAATGGGGGCGGGAGTACTAGCACAGATACGCAGTATTTT. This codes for CSARGNGGGSTSTDTQYF.